This is a list of T cell receptor beta chains from one sample in a study of blood T cell repertoires in COVID-19. TCRdb's copy holds only in-frame clones and misses some; the assay was immunoSEQ multiplex PCR. The repertoire holds tens of thousands of clones, with roughly 85% as singletons. Sequencing input: peripheral blood. The receptors come from a man aged 25-40 years with acute or convalescent COVID-19. CDR3s include the opening cysteine and the closing phenylalanine or tryptophan. A D gene is named only where the DNA matches it firmly. The size field is filled for only some rows; it gives once, few, many or a size class.

v_gene: TRBV6-1; d_gene: NA; j_gene: TRBJ1-4; abundance: NA; CDR3aa: CASSEARYRANEKLFF; CDR3nt: TGTGCCAGCAGTGAAGCAAGGTACAGGGCTAATGAAAAACTGTTTTTT
v_gene: TRBV28; d_gene: NA; j_gene: TRBJ2-3; abundance: NA; CDR3aa: CASSPRQFSQYF; CDR3nt: TGTGCCAGCAGCCCGAGACAGTTCTCTCAGTATTTT
v_gene: TRBV7-9; d_gene: TRBD2; j_gene: TRBJ2-4; abundance: NA; CDR3aa: CASSSSGSIDIQYF; CDR3nt: TGTGCCAGCAGCTCGAGCGGGAGTATTGACATTCAGTACTTC
v_gene: TRBV11-2; d_gene: NA; j_gene: TRBJ2-2; abundance: NA; CDR3aa: CASRWIGRAGELFF; CDR3nt: TGTGCCAGCAGATGGATTGGGAGAGCCGGGGAGCTGTTTTTT
v_gene: TRBV7-2; d_gene: NA; j_gene: TRBJ2-7; abundance: NA; CDR3aa: CASSWGGAGKGWEQYF; CDR3nt: TGTGCCAGCAGCTGGGGCGGGGCAGGGAAGGGTTGGGAGCAGTACTTC
v_gene: TRBV7-2; d_gene: NA; j_gene: TRBJ2-2; abundance: NA; CDR3aa: CASAGQRSTGELFF; CDR3nt: TGTGCCAGCGCGGGCCAGCGCTCCACCGGGGAGCTGTTTTTT
v_gene: TRBV7-9; d_gene: TRBD1; j_gene: TRBJ1-2; abundance: NA; CDR3aa: CASSGQGYGYTF; CDR3nt: TGTGCCAGCAGCGGACAGGGGTATGGCTACACCTTC
v_gene: TRBV4-3; d_gene: NA; j_gene: TRBJ1-3; abundance: once; CDR3aa: CASSQDPPGGANGNTIYF; CDR3nt: TGCGCCAGCAGCCAAGACCCTCCGGGAGGTGCGAATGGAAACACCATATATTTT
v_gene: TRBV5-4; d_gene: NA; j_gene: TRBJ2-7; abundance: NA; CDR3aa: CASSLGGLGVPNDTLYEQYF; CDR3nt: TGTGCCAGCAGCTTGGGGGGCTTAGGGGTCCCCAACGACACCCTCTACGAGCAGTACTTC
v_gene: TRBV10-2; d_gene: NA; j_gene: TRBJ2-4; abundance: NA; CDR3aa: CASSDAGLAKNIQYF; CDR3nt: TGCGCCAGCAGTGATGCGGGACTAGCCAAAAACATTCAGTACTTC
v_gene: TRBV5-1; d_gene: NA; j_gene: TRBJ2-5; abundance: NA; CDR3aa: CASRQEWPLNQETQYF; CDR3nt: TGCGCCAGCAGACAGGAGTGGCCTTTGAACCAAGAGACCCAGTACTTC
v_gene: TRBV28; d_gene: NA; j_gene: TRBJ2-5; abundance: NA; CDR3aa: CASSLNNQETQYF; CDR3nt: TGTGCCAGCAGTTTGAACAACCAAGAGACCCAGTACTTC
v_gene: TRBV7-9; d_gene: NA; j_gene: TRBJ1-6; abundance: few; CDR3aa: CASSSRGARGVSPLHF; CDR3nt: TGTGCCAGCAGTAGTCGGGGGGCGCGGGGTGTTTCACCCCTCCACTTT
v_gene: TRBV18; d_gene: NA; j_gene: TRBJ2-3; abundance: NA; CDR3aa: CASSRGRQGTDTQYF; CDR3nt: TGTGCCAGCTCTCGCGGGAGACAGGGCACAGATACGCAGTATTTT
v_gene: TRBV28; d_gene: NA; j_gene: TRBJ1-2; abundance: NA; CDR3aa: CASSLSGDFGYTF; CDR3nt: TGTGCCAGCAGTTTGTCGGGGGATTTCGGCTACACCTTC
v_gene: TRBV18; d_gene: TRBD2; j_gene: TRBJ2-1; abundance: once; CDR3aa: CASSLGTSGNNEQFF; CDR3nt: TGTGCCAGCTCACTCGGGACTAGCGGAAACAATGAGCAGTTCTTC
v_gene: TRBV6-4; d_gene: NA; j_gene: TRBJ2-3; abundance: NA; CDR3aa: CASSDTSTDTQYF; CDR3nt: TGTGCCAGCAGTGACACTAGCACAGATACGCAGTATTTT
v_gene: TRBV30; d_gene: NA; j_gene: TRBJ1-1; abundance: once; CDR3aa: CAWSARQNTEAFF; CDR3nt: TGTGCCTGGAGTGCCAGACAGAACACTGAAGCTTTCTTT
v_gene: TRBV6-1; d_gene: NA; j_gene: TRBJ1-4; abundance: NA; CDR3aa: CASSEALNKYEKLFF; CDR3nt: TGTGCCAGCAGTGAAGCGCTTAACAAGTATGAAAAACTGTTTTTT
v_gene: TRBV7-9; d_gene: TRBD1; j_gene: TRBJ2-7; abundance: few; CDR3aa: CASSRSTGGNYEQYF; CDR3nt: TGTGCCAGCAGCCGATCGACAGGGGGGAACTACGAGCAGTACTTC
v_gene: TRBV5-8; d_gene: NA; j_gene: TRBJ2-3; abundance: NA; CDR3aa: CASRRGTPTGTDTQYF; CDR3nt: TGTGCCAGCAGACGGGGTACCCCCACCGGCACAGATACGCAGTATTTT
v_gene: TRBV4-2; d_gene: TRBD2; j_gene: TRBJ2-2; abundance: NA; CDR3aa: CASSQERTSGSNYGELFF; CDR3nt: TGTGCCAGCAGCCAAGAGAGAACTAGCGGGAGTAACTACGGGGAGCTGTTTTTT
v_gene: TRBV7-9; d_gene: NA; j_gene: TRBJ2-6; abundance: few; CDR3aa: CASHRGSVSGANVLTF; CDR3nt: TGTGCCAGCCACCGAGGCTCAGTCTCTGGGGCCAACGTCCTGACTTTC
v_gene: TRBV3-1/TRBV3-2; d_gene: NA; j_gene: TRBJ2-3; abundance: NA; CDR3aa: CASSLEKPTDTQYF; CDR3nt: TGTGCCAGCAGCCTAGAGAAGCCCACAGATACGCAGTATTTT
v_gene: TRBV3-1/TRBV3-2; d_gene: NA; j_gene: TRBJ1-5; abundance: NA; CDR3aa: CASSQAGSNQPQHF; CDR3nt: TGTGCCAGCAGCCAAGCGGGAAGCAATCAGCCCCAGCATTTT
v_gene: TRBV3-1/TRBV3-2; d_gene: NA; j_gene: TRBJ2-1; abundance: NA; CDR3aa: CASAPSDGDNEQFF; CDR3nt: TGTGCCAGCGCCCCGAGTGATGGAGACAATGAGCAGTTCTTC
v_gene: TRBV10-1; d_gene: TRBD2; j_gene: TRBJ2-3; abundance: NA; CDR3aa: CASSELSGLAGRTDTQYF; CDR3nt: TGCGCCAGCAGTGAGTTGTCCGGGCTAGCGGGACGCACAGATACGCAGTATTTT
v_gene: TRBV2; d_gene: NA; j_gene: TRBJ2-7; abundance: NA; CDR3aa: CASRGSSVGIYEQYF; CDR3nt: TGTGCCAGCAGGGGCTCTAGCGTCGGGATTTACGAGCAGTACTTC
v_gene: TRBV12-3/TRBV12-4; d_gene: NA; j_gene: TRBJ2-7; abundance: NA; CDR3aa: CASSSNSYEQYF; CDR3nt: TGTGCCAGCAGTTCAAACAGTTACGAGCAGTACTTC
v_gene: TRBV11-2; d_gene: NA; j_gene: TRBJ2-4; abundance: NA; CDR3aa: CASSLAPVAGAKNIQYF; CDR3nt: TGTGCCAGCAGCTTAGCTCCGGTCGCTGGAGCCAAAAACATTCAGTACTTC
v_gene: TRBV6-1; d_gene: TRBD1; j_gene: TRBJ1-5; abundance: NA; CDR3aa: CASSEGDRGYQPQHF; CDR3nt: TGTGCCAGCAGTGAAGGGGACAGGGGGTATCAGCCCCAGCATTTT
v_gene: TRBV7-2; d_gene: NA; j_gene: TRBJ2-1; abundance: NA; CDR3aa: CASSLGLADNEQFF; CDR3nt: TGTGCCAGCAGCTTAGGTCTAGCCGACAATGAGCAGTTCTTC
v_gene: TRBV7-2; d_gene: TRBD2; j_gene: TRBJ2-2; abundance: NA; CDR3aa: CASSSPSGRASGELFF; CDR3nt: TGTGCCAGCAGCTCCCCCAGCGGGAGGGCCTCTGGGGAGCTGTTTTTT
v_gene: TRBV5-4; d_gene: TRBD2; j_gene: TRBJ2-6; abundance: NA; CDR3aa: CASSFGGGGANVLTF; CDR3nt: TGTGCCAGCAGCTTCGGGGGGGGTGGGGCCAACGTCCTGACTTTC
v_gene: TRBV6-5; d_gene: NA; j_gene: TRBJ1-5; abundance: NA; CDR3aa: CASRDQGFEAQPQHF; CDR3nt: TGTGCCAGCAGGGACCAGGGCTTTGAAGCTCAGCCCCAGCATTTT
v_gene: TRBV5-1; d_gene: NA; j_gene: TRBJ2-1; abundance: NA; CDR3aa: CASSLVRRGPYNEQFF; CDR3nt: TGCGCCAGCAGCTTGGTTCGTCGAGGGCCCTACAATGAGCAGTTCTTC
v_gene: TRBV2; d_gene: TRBD1; j_gene: TRBJ2-7; abundance: few; CDR3aa: CASSVTGGSSYEQYF; CDR3nt: TGTGCCAGCAGTGTTACAGGGGGCAGCTCCTACGAGCAGTACTTC
v_gene: TRBV9; d_gene: NA; j_gene: TRBJ2-5; abundance: NA; CDR3aa: CASSVGGEETQYF; CDR3nt: TGTGCCAGCAGCGTAGGGGGGGAAGAGACCCAGTACTTC
v_gene: TRBV11-2; d_gene: TRBD1; j_gene: TRBJ1-1; abundance: NA; CDR3aa: CASGRTGNTEAFF; CDR3nt: TGTGCCAGCGGCCGGACAGGGAACACTGAAGCTTTCTTT
v_gene: TRBV7-9; d_gene: NA; j_gene: TRBJ1-2; abundance: NA; CDR3aa: CASSLGQADYGYTF; CDR3nt: TGTGCCAGCAGCTTGGGGCAGGCCGACTATGGCTACACCTTC
v_gene: TRBV21-1; d_gene: NA; j_gene: TRBJ2-1; abundance: NA; CDR3aa: CASSNSYGLALRVNEQFF; CDR3nt: TGTGCCAGCAGCAACAGCTACGGACTAGCGCTGAGAGTCAATGAGCAGTTCTTC
v_gene: TRBV2; d_gene: NA; j_gene: TRBJ2-7; abundance: NA; CDR3aa: CASRAGGQYEQYF; CDR3nt: TGTGCCAGCAGAGCCGGGGGGCAGTACGAGCAGTACTTC
v_gene: TRBV4-2; d_gene: NA; j_gene: TRBJ2-3; abundance: once; CDR3aa: CATRDFSTDTQYF; CDR3nt: TGTGCCACAAGGGACTTCAGCACAGATACGCAGTATTTT
v_gene: TRBV18; d_gene: TRBD1; j_gene: TRBJ2-5; abundance: NA; CDR3aa: CASSPGTGRETQYF; CDR3nt: TGTGCCAGCTCACCGGGGACAGGACGGGAGACCCAGTACTTC
v_gene: TRBV28; d_gene: NA; j_gene: TRBJ1-1; abundance: NA; CDR3aa: CASSPGRGFFNTEAFF; CDR3nt: TGTGCCAGCAGTCCAGGGAGGGGATTTTTTAACACTGAAGCTTTCTTT
v_gene: TRBV6-4; d_gene: NA; j_gene: TRBJ2-2; abundance: NA; CDR3aa: CASSDSWATGELFF; CDR3nt: TGTGCCAGCAGTGACTCGTGGGCCACAGGGGAGCTGTTTTTT